This TCR beta chain appears in the sequencing data of a study of T cell repertoires in cytomegalovirus infection. Study summary: Newly reported HLA-C-restricted and thoroughly characterized HLA-B-restricted CMV epitopes were employed. Matching HLA type, along with CMV infection, was indicated by public TCR beta signatures. Study-wide points: Carriage of CMV together with the relevant HLA was identifiable through cumulative public TCR beta family frequency. HLA-C-restricted CMV-specific TCR beta clonotypes prevailed in the ex vivo response.

From the reads, TCRdb called clonotypes with MiXCR, one entry per CDR3 protein. The data hold about half a million distinct CDR3 sequences, with about 42% observed a single time. The CDR3 length is 15 residues. Germline CDR1 is SGHVS and CDR2 is FNYEAQ. Points on this clonotype: Antigen unknown. Relative to the germline gene, one junction end is altered; a read error may explain this.

The V gene is TRBV7-6, the J gene TRBJ2-1; D not resolved. This specimen consisted of cultured PBMCs, obtained from culture after CMV antigen stimulation. This receptor was obtained from a human donor in good health (CMV status not recorded). Some clones in this sample may be carry-over from other donors' samples. The chain's CDR3 is CASSLSDTTYNEQCF. The CDR3 coding sequence is TGTGCCAGCAGCTTATCAGACACCACCTACAATGAGCAGTGCTTC. Full variable domain (outside the CDR3, taken from reference TRBV7-6 and TRBJ2-1): GAGVSQSPRYKVTKRGQDVALRCDPISGHVSLYWYRQALGQGPEFLTYFNYEAQQDKSGLPNDRFSAERPEGSISTLTIQRTEQRDSAMYRCASSLSDTTYNEQCFGPGTRLTVL.